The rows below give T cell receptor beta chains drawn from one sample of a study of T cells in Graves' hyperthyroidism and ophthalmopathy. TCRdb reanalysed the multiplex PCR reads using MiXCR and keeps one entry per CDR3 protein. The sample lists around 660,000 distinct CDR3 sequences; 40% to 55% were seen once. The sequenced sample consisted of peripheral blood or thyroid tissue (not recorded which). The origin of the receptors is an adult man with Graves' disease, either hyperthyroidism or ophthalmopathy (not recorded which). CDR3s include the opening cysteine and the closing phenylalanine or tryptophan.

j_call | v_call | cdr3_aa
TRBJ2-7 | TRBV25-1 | CASYTGAYEQYF
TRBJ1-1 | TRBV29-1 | CSVPRTGPKGTEAFF
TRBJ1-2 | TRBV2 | CASSDGQAGLLGYTF
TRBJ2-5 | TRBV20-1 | CSAPWDRDILRETQYF
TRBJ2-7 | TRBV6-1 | CASSELGLATYEQYF
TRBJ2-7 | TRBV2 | CANTGTGGSYEQYF
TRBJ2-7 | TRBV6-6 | CASTRDSYEQYF
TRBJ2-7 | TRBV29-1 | CSPEGLAYEQYF
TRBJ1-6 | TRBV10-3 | CAISAPLNGQFNSPLHF
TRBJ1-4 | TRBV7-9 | CASDSGADREEEKLFF
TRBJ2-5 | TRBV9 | CASSRGGIQETQYF
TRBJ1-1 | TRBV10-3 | CAISELGTEAFF
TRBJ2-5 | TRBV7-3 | CASSLTSGGFGETQYF
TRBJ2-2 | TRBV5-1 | CASSRSGNTGELFF
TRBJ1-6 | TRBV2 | CASRRDGSPLHF
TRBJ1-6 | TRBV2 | CASSWDRDYNQPLHF
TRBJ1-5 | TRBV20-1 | CSARDPGGQNQPQHF
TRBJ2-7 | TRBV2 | CASRKFGQAGIHEQYF
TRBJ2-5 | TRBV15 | CATSRDTSGEDQETQYF
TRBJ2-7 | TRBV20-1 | CSARDIGGGSYEQYF
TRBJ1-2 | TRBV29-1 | CSVVEQWNYGYTF
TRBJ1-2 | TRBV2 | CASRGTGEEYGYTF
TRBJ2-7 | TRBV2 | CASSPSEYEQYF
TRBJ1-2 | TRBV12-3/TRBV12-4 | CASTTTGDDGYTF
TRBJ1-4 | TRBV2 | CASSGTALNEKLFF
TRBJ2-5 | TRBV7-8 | CASSRNNEETQYF
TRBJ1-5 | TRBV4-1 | CASSQADRESGQPQHF
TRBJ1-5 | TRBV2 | CASRDRQGRPQHF
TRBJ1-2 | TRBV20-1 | CSVKTPFNYGYTF
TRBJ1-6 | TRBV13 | CASKQGARTPLHF
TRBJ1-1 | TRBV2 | CASSFRQGEDTEAFF
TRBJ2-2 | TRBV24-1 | CATSDDRGGGELFF
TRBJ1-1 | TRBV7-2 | CASSLVGSNTEAFF
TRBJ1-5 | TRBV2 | CASRGLTDSAQPQHF
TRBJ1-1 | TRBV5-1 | CASSLDGTGGGKNTEAFF
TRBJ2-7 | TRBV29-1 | CSVLTSRTYEQYF
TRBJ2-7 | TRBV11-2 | CASSLHRNTGELYF
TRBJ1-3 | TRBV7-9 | CASSISGGSGNTIYF
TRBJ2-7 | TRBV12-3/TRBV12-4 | CASRRGSGSYEQYF
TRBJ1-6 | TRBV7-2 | CASSLSGDWDSPLHF
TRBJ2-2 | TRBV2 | CASLGMNTGELFF
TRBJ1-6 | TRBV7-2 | CASRWQGGNNSPLHF
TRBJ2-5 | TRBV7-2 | CASSSLLAGGETQYF
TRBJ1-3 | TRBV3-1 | CASSQVGGWTGNTIYF
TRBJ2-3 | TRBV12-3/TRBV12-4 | CASSAAGTAADTDTQYF
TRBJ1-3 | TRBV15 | CATSRAGMMDTICF
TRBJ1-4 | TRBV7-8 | CASSLRATGAGEKLFF
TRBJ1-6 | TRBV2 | CASSEWGHHPYF
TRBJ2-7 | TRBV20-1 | CSAFDSPGHEQYF
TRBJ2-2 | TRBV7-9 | CASSLGQGATGELFF
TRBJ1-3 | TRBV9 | CASSSPGQGSGNTIYF
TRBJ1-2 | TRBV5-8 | CASSLRDSNYGYTF
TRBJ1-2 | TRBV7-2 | CASSYVGGSGYTF
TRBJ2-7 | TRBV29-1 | CSVEFTSGASYEQYF
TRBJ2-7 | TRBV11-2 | CASSATSGVAPYEQYF
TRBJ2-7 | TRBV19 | CASSKLADLAYEQYF
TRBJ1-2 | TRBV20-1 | CSAGAFYGYTF
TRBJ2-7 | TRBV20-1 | CSAHPVGAYEQYF
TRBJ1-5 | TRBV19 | CASSIQQGLSNQPQHF
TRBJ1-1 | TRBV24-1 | CATSDQNGVGEAFF